The clone carrying this TCR beta chain was observed at least ten times. The antigen is unknown. Germline V lookup: CDR1 LGHDT, CDR2 YNNKEL (reference sequence). This CDR3 has 15 residues. Between the trimmed V and J ends, which lost 4 bases and 7 bases, there was a span of 18 bases. Preparation of the TCRbeta library used unique molecular identifiers. TCRdb processed the PCR reads anew with MiXCR; each CDR3 protein has one entry. Of around 250,000 distinct CDR3 sequences listed, roughly 7.7% are singletons. The record originates from a study of T-cell reconstitution after alpha-beta-depleted transplantation in children. Whole-study findings and limits: About two months after transplant, alpha-beta T cells reportedly came from several hundred expanded graft clones. By one year post-transplant, T-cell counts and diversity largely arose from T cells that were newly produced. TCRbeta diversity was high at day 60 in some patients (a result of surviving recipient T cells and thymic progenitors).

The sequences come from PBMCs, mostly from graft donor cells, collected 180 days after TCRalphabeta/CD19-depleted stem cell transplant. The TCR was taken from a male patient aged 10-17 years who had a stem cell transplant for acute lymphoblastic leukemia, so the T cells may come from the graft donor. The rearrangement links TRBV3-1 to TRBJ2-3; D unclear. The DNA for the CDR3 is TGTGCCAGCAGCCTTTCGCTCCCTGCGAAAAATACGCAGTATTTT. This encodes CASSLSLPAKNTQYF.